These 17 T cell receptor beta chains share one sample of origin, sequenced in a study of T-cell memory formation after mild COVID-19. TCRdb re-derived calls from the 5' RACE reads in MiXCR, one entry per CDR3 protein. Of about 560,000 distinct CDR3 sequences detected, approximately 21% appear once; the ten largest clones hold 7% to 9%. Sequenced material: PBMCs or a T cell subset sorted from them (not recorded which). These receptors came from an adult woman who had mild COVID-19 (a few samples of this study predate the infection). Cell type and time point are not known.

CDR3 sequence reads: CASSPARDEQFF. The CDR3 bases are TGTGCCAGCAGTCCCGCCCGGGATGAGCAGTTCTTC. The V call is TRBV6-2 or TRBV6-3, the J call TRBJ2-1; D is unclear. Trimming pared 5 bases from V and 8 bases from J, leaving 10 bases between. The CDR3 is 12 residues long. The germline gives CDR1 MNHEY, CDR2 SVGEGT.

This clonotype was observed a few times. The V call is TRBV4-3, the J call TRBJ2-7, with 7 bases that match TRBD1. Trimming removed 1 base from V and 3 bases from J; junction bases left unmatched: 12. Germline V CDR1 and CDR2: LGHNA, YSLEER. CDR3 length equals 17 residues. CDR3 sequence reads: CASSQVSWTGIGYEQYF. The CDR3 DNA sequence: TGCGCCAGCAGCCAAGTATCGTGGACAGGTATCGGCTACGAGCAGTACTTC.

The chain joins TRBV5-1 to TRBJ2-2; D gene ambiguous. The CDR3 covers 14 residues. Trimming took off 4 bases at V and 6 bases at J, with 13 bases between the two ends. CDR1 SGHRS and CDR2 YFSETQ come from the germline V gene. DNA of the CDR3: TGCGCCAGCAGCGAAATGAAGTGGGCCGGGGAGCTGTTTTTT. It is translated as CASSEMKWAGELFF.

This clonotype was seen a handful of times. The gene calls are TRBV25-1 and TRBJ2-2; 16 bases are shared with TRBD2. The junction had 3 bases not matched to a gene; V was cut back by 1 base and J by 7 bases. Germline-derived CDR1 and CDR2 are MGHDK and SYGVNS. This CDR3 contains 17 residues. As DNA, the CDR3 is TGTGCCAGCAGTGAATCGGGACTAGCGGGAGGGGACGGGGAGCTGTTTTTT. Protein sequence: CASSESGLAGGDGELFF.

The chain is built from TRBV7-6 and TRBJ2-5; 8 bases line up with TRBD2. With V trimmed by 4 bases and J by 5 bases, 6 bases remained unmatched. CDR3 size: 14 residues. Germline lookup yields CDR1 SGHVS and CDR2 FNYEAQ. The CDR3 DNA reads TGTGCCAGCAGCTCGAGAGCGGGAGTTGAGACCCAGTACTTC. It encodes CASSSRAGVETQYF.

This chain uses TRBV4-2 with TRBJ2-4; possibly TRBD1 for D (6 bases). The CDR3 has 18 residues. V lost 6 bases, J lost 0 bases, and 21 bases lay in between. Germline loops: CDR1 LGHNA, CDR2 YNFKEQ. In nucleotides, the CDR3 is TGTGCCAGCAGTCTAACCCCGGACAGCTTAAGAGCCAAAAACATTCAGTACTTC. Translated: CASSLTPDSLRAKNIQYF.

The V and J genes are TRBV20-1 and TRBJ1-6, with D maybe TRBD1 (5 bases). The CDR3 is 17 residues long. Germline CDR1 reads DFQATT; CDR2 reads SNEGSKA (reference sequence). Trimming took 6 bases from V and 5 from J, leaving 23 bases between them. The CDR3 DNA reads as TGCAGTGCCACCCTTCCGGGGGGGGTCTTAAATAATTCACCCCTCCACTTT. Translating it yields CSATLPGGVLNNSPLHF.

The chain uses TRBV29-1 and TRBJ2-3; 9 bases agree with TRBD1. Germline CDR1 is SQVTM and CDR2 is ANQGSEA. V lost 3 bases and J lost 11; bases outside the gene matches: 9. There are 13 residues in the CDR3. The CDR3 sequence: CSVDPDRGIRQYF. The CDR3 bases are TGCAGCGTTGACCCCGACAGGGGGATTCGGCAGTATTTT.

This clonotype was observed a single time. V usage is TRBV29-1 and J usage is TRBJ1-2; no firm D call. Trimming removed 4 bases from V and 4 bases from J, with 19 bases in between. This CDR3 region has 15 residues. Germline V lookup: CDR1 SQVTM, CDR2 ANQGSEA. DNA for the CDR3: TGCAGCGTTGGACGAAACTTAGGAGGTGGCTATGGCTACACCTTC. Translation: CSVGRNLGGGYGYTF.

The J gene is TRBJ1-5, the V gene TRBV12-3 or TRBV12-4; 8 bases fit TRBD1. The CDR3 totals 14 residues. V was clipped by 6 bases and J by 6 bases; unmatched bases: 7. The CDR3 sequence is CASSPDRESQPQHF. CDR3 nucleotides: TGTGCCAGCAGCCCGGACAGGGAAAGTCAGCCCCAGCATTTT.

The chain links TRBV4-3 to TRBJ2-7; 7 nucleotides align to TRBD2. The V gene's germline CDR1 is LGHNA and CDR2 YSLEER. V shed 0 bases, J shed 2 bases, and the junction held 13 bases outside the gene matches. This CDR3 has 18 amino acids. The CDR3 DNA follows: TGCGCCAGCAGCCAAGATCGTTTTGGCGGGAGCTCGGCCTACGAGCAGTACTTC. This translates into CASSQDRFGGSSAYEQYF.

This chain uses TRBV4-3 with TRBJ2-4, with TRBD2 as a possible D gene (7 bases). This CDR3 has 18 amino acids. Germline-derived CDR1 and CDR2 are LGHNA and YSLEER. V dropped 0 bases and J dropped 2 bases, with 17 bases sitting between them. CDR3 coding DNA: TGCGCCAGCAGCCAAGATCCTGGGGGGAGGGGGTCCAAAAACATTCAGTACTTC. It encodes CASSQDPGGRGSKNIQYF.

This clonotype has only a few counts. V gene TRBV21-1 combines with J gene TRBJ1-5; the tabulated D call, TRBD1, remains unverified against the DNA. TRBV21-1 is a documented pseudogene. The CDR3 has 14 residues. In nucleotides, the CDR3 is TGTGCCAGCAGCAATCGACAGGGTGACCATCCCCAGCATTTT. Amino acid sequence: CASSNRQGDHPQHF.

The chain employs TRBV10-3 and TRBJ1-2, with D perhaps TRBD1 (6 bases). The CDR3 spans 16 residues. Per germline, CDR1 ENHRY and CDR2 SYGVKD. Trimming cost V 3 bases and J 0 bases, with 14 bases left between them. CDR3 residues: CAISEPQGPPNYGYTF. CDR3 DNA sequence: TGTGCCATCAGTGAACCACAGGGCCCCCCTAACTATGGCTACACCTTC.

The CDR3 DNA reads as TGTGCCAGCAGTTACTCGTTGGTAGGGGGGACTAACTATGGCTACACCTTC. It translates to CASSYSLVGGTNYGYTF. The V and J genes are TRBV6-6 and TRBJ1-2; D may be TRBD1 (6 bases). The CDR3 totals 17 residues. CDR1 is MNHNY and CDR2 is SVGAGI in the germline V gene (reference sequence). With 0 bases removed from V and 0 bases from J, the gap between germline ends came to 14 bases.

This sequence joins TRBV20-1 and TRBJ2-7, with D perhaps matching TRBD2 (6 bases). Between the trimmed V and J ends, which lost 6 bases and 2 bases, there was a span of 14 bases. Germline lookup yields CDR1 DFQATT and CDR2 SNEGSKA (reference sequence). The CDR3 is 13 residues long. CDR3 in DNA: TGCAGTGCACCGAGTAGCGGAACCTACGAGCAGTACTTC. It is translated as CSAPSSGTYEQYF.

The chain has TRBV18 and TRBJ2-7, with TRBD1 identical over 9 bases. The CDR3 sequence is 15 residues long. Germline V gene data show CDR1 as KGHSH and CDR2 as LQKENI. The V gene end was trimmed by 1 base and the J gene end by 6 bases; junction bases not matched to a gene: 7. The CDR3: CASSPRGTGTLEQYF. The CDR3 nucleotides read TGTGCCAGCTCACCACGTGGGACAGGGACTCTCGAGCAGTACTTC. Full variable domain (remainder filled in from reference TRBV18 and TRBJ2-7): NAGVMQNPRHLVRRRGQEARLRCSPMKGHSHVYWYRQLPEEGLKFMVYLQKENIIDESGMPKERFSAEFPKEGPSILRIQQVVRGDSAAYFCASSPRGTGTLEQYFGPGTRLTVT.